This is a list of T cell receptor beta chains from one sample in a study of cytotoxic CD8 clonotypes in ibrutinib-treated CLL. The method was immunoSEQ multiplex PCR; TCRdb's version includes in-frame clones alone and lacks a portion of them. The sample includes over 40,000 clones, 70% to 90% of them seen just once. Specimen: PBMCs, collected after 24 months of ibrutinib treatment. The receptors were gathered from a human donor with chronic lymphocytic leukemia. The CDR3 runs from the conserved cysteine through the conserved F or W. The D gene is left open where the match is weak. Some rows have no size entry. The others give once, few or many, or a class for an expanded clone.

j_gene: TRBJ1-2; v_gene: TRBV28; abundance: once; d_gene: TRBD1; CDR3nt: TGTGCCAGCAGCCGACAGGGGGTAGTCTATGGCTACACCTTC; CDR3aa: CASSRQGVVYGYTF
j_gene: TRBJ2-3; v_gene: TRBV6-5; abundance: .; d_gene: TRBD1; CDR3nt: TGTGCCAGCACCGCCCGATGGGACAGGGGGCAGGTTCCGTATTTT; CDR3aa: CASTARWDRGQVPYF
j_gene: TRBJ2-5; v_gene: TRBV7-9; abundance: few; d_gene: .; CDR3nt: TGTGCCAGCAGCCGAGAGACCCAGTACTTC; CDR3aa: CASSRETQYF
j_gene: TRBJ2-1; v_gene: TRBV5-1; abundance: .; d_gene: .; CDR3nt: TGCGCCAGCAGCTTGGATACGGGGAGCTCCTACAATGAGCAGTTCTTC; CDR3aa: CASSLDTGSSYNEQFF
j_gene: TRBJ2-3; v_gene: TRBV5-1; abundance: .; d_gene: TRBD2; CDR3nt: TGCGCCACCCGAGAGCGGGAGGGCACAGATACGCAGTATTTT; CDR3aa: CATREREGTDTQYF
j_gene: TRBJ2-7; v_gene: TRBV4-3; abundance: .; d_gene: TRBD2; CDR3nt: TGCGCCAGCAGCCAATCAGGACTAGCGGGAGGGCTGGGCTACGAGCAGTACTTC; CDR3aa: CASSQSGLAGGLGYEQYF
j_gene: TRBJ2-1; v_gene: TRBV21-1; abundance: .; d_gene: .; CDR3nt: TGTGCCAGCAGCGGGACTAGCGGGCCTCTCGGCCCGTGTTACAATGAGCAGTTCTTC; CDR3aa: CASSGTSGPLGPCYNEQFF
j_gene: TRBJ2-6; v_gene: TRBV7-2; abundance: .; d_gene: TRBD1; CDR3nt: TGTGCCAGCAGCACCACAGGGGTAGGGGCCAACGTCCTGACTTTC; CDR3aa: CASSTTGVGANVLTF
j_gene: TRBJ2-1; v_gene: TRBV18; abundance: .; d_gene: .; CDR3nt: TGTGCCAGCTCACCCAAGGCTGCGGGAAGCTCCTACAATGAGCAGTTCTTC; CDR3aa: CASSPKAAGSSYNEQFF
j_gene: TRBJ2-1; v_gene: TRBV7-3; abundance: once; d_gene: .; CDR3nt: TGTGCCAGCAGCCCAGGTGGCGGGTCGTCCTACAATGAGCAGTTCTTC; CDR3aa: CASSPGGGSSYNEQFF
j_gene: TRBJ2-7; v_gene: TRBV20-1; abundance: .; d_gene: .; CDR3nt: TGCAGTGCTGCGCGGGACGAGCAGTACTTC; CDR3aa: CSAARDEQYF
j_gene: TRBJ1-4; v_gene: TRBV5-1; abundance: .; d_gene: .; CDR3nt: TGCGCCAGCAGCTTAGGGACACCAGTAACTAATGAAAAACTGTTTTTT; CDR3aa: CASSLGTPVTNEKLFF
j_gene: TRBJ1-2; v_gene: TRBV19; abundance: .; d_gene: .; CDR3nt: TGTGCCAGTAGTATCGCCGGACGAAACTATGGCTACACCTTC; CDR3aa: CASSIAGRNYGYTF
j_gene: TRBJ2-7; v_gene: TRBV7-2; abundance: .; d_gene: TRBD2; CDR3nt: TGTGCCAGCAGCTCCGAAGGACTAGTAACCTCCGAGCAGTACTTC; CDR3aa: CASSSEGLVTSEQYF
j_gene: TRBJ2-1; v_gene: TRBV21-1; abundance: .; d_gene: .; CDR3nt: .; CDR3aa: CASSTSRVGLGIGRVDNEQFF
j_gene: TRBJ2-3; v_gene: TRBV15; abundance: .; d_gene: .; CDR3nt: TGTGCCACCAGCAGGCCAGTTACAGATACGCAGTATTTT; CDR3aa: CATSRPVTDTQYF
j_gene: TRBJ2-1; v_gene: TRBV27; abundance: .; d_gene: TRBD2; CDR3nt: TGTGCCAGCAGTCTTATATCCCCGGGACTACACGGGGATGAGCAGTTCTTC; CDR3aa: CASSLISPGLHGDEQFF
j_gene: TRBJ2-3; v_gene: TRBV19; abundance: .; d_gene: .; CDR3nt: TGTGCCAGTAGCCCTTGGTACCCAAGCACAGATACGCAGTATTTT; CDR3aa: CASSPWYPSTDTQYF
j_gene: TRBJ2-7; v_gene: TRBV6-1; abundance: .; d_gene: TRBD1; CDR3nt: TGTGCCAGCAGGGACAGGGGGCCTTTCGAGCAGTACTTC; CDR3aa: CASRDRGPFEQYF
j_gene: TRBJ2-7; v_gene: TRBV6-6; abundance: .; d_gene: TRBD2; CDR3nt: TGTGCCAGCAGTTTGTGGGAGGGGCAGCCTGGGAGGGAGCAGTACTTC; CDR3aa: CASSLWEGQPGREQYF
j_gene: TRBJ1-2; v_gene: TRBV30; abundance: .; d_gene: .; CDR3nt: TGTGCCTGGACACGGGAGGGTTATTCCTATGGCTACACCTTC; CDR3aa: CAWTREGYSYGYTF
j_gene: TRBJ2-5; v_gene: TRBV15; abundance: .; d_gene: .; CDR3nt: TGTGCCACCAGCAGAGATTCAGAGACCCAGTACTTC; CDR3aa: CATSRDSETQYF
j_gene: TRBJ2-2; v_gene: TRBV4-3; abundance: few; d_gene: TRBD2; CDR3nt: TGCGCCAGCAGCCACGCGGGACTAGCGGGAGCGCTGTTTTTT; CDR3aa: CASSHAGLAGALFF
j_gene: TRBJ1-1; v_gene: TRBV10-3; abundance: .; d_gene: .; CDR3nt: TGTGCCATCAGTGCCAAAGATCCGAACACTGAAGCTTTCTTT; CDR3aa: CAISAKDPNTEAFF
j_gene: TRBJ2-7; v_gene: TRBV5-1; abundance: .; d_gene: TRBD1; CDR3nt: TGCGCCAGCAGCTCGACAGGGAGCAGTCTCGAGCAGTACTTC; CDR3aa: CASSSTGSSLEQYF
j_gene: TRBJ2-2; v_gene: TRBV7-2; abundance: .; d_gene: TRBD2; CDR3nt: TGTGCCAGCAGCTTAGCGCCCACGGGAGGGCCTTGGGCCGGGGAGCTGTTTTTT; CDR3aa: CASSLAPTGGPWAGELFF
j_gene: TRBJ2-7; v_gene: TRBV19; abundance: .; d_gene: .; CDR3nt: TGTGCCAGTAGTATAGGCGGGCGCTTTTCCTACGAGCAGTACTTC; CDR3aa: CASSIGGRFSYEQYF
j_gene: TRBJ1-4; v_gene: TRBV7-2; abundance: .; d_gene: TRBD1; CDR3nt: TGTGCCAGCAGCGGAAACAGGGGCGAAAAACTGTTTTTT; CDR3aa: CASSGNRGEKLFF
j_gene: TRBJ2-1; v_gene: TRBV14; abundance: .; d_gene: TRBD2; CDR3nt: TGTGCCAGCAGCCAAGAATCTAGCGGGATTCCAAAGGATGAGCAGTTCTTC; CDR3aa: CASSQESSGIPKDEQFF
j_gene: TRBJ1-5; v_gene: TRBV19; abundance: .; d_gene: TRBD1; CDR3nt: TGTGCCAGTAGCCTAACCAGGGGGCTCAGCAATCAGCCCCAGCATTTT; CDR3aa: CASSLTRGLSNQPQHF
j_gene: TRBJ1-2; v_gene: TRBV5-1; abundance: .; d_gene: TRBD1; CDR3nt: TGCGCCAGCAGTTTGGGACAGGGGAACTATGGCTACACCTTC; CDR3aa: CASSLGQGNYGYTF
j_gene: TRBJ2-5; v_gene: TRBV7-6; abundance: .; d_gene: .; CDR3nt: TGTGCCAGCAGCCTGCAAGGGACCCAGTACTTC; CDR3aa: CASSLQGTQYF
j_gene: TRBJ2-2; v_gene: TRBV4-2; abundance: .; d_gene: .; CDR3nt: TGTGCCAGCAGCCAAGATCAGGGCGGGGAGCTGTTTTTT; CDR3aa: CASSQDQGGELFF
j_gene: TRBJ2-7; v_gene: TRBV27; abundance: .; d_gene: .; CDR3nt: TGTGCCAGCAGTCCACAAAGTGGCTACGAGCAGTACTTC; CDR3aa: CASSPQSGYEQYF
j_gene: TRBJ2-2; v_gene: TRBV21-1; abundance: .; d_gene: .; CDR3nt: TGTGCCAGCAACGTCCCCAGGGGACTAACTAACACCGGGGAGCTGTTTTTT; CDR3aa: CASNVPRGLTNTGELFF
j_gene: TRBJ1-2; v_gene: TRBV6-1; abundance: few; d_gene: .; CDR3nt: TGTGCCAGCAGAGCGACAGTGACCTATGGCTACACCTTC; CDR3aa: CASRATVTYGYTF
j_gene: TRBJ2-7; v_gene: TRBV7-2; abundance: .; d_gene: TRBD2; CDR3nt: TGTGCCAGCAGCTTAGGGGGACTAGCGGCATTACAGTACTTC; CDR3aa: CASSLGGLAALQYF
j_gene: TRBJ2-2; v_gene: TRBV6-5; abundance: .; d_gene: .; CDR3nt: TGTGCCAGCAGTTACTCTGCCGGGAGAGCTAGCGGGGAGCTGTTTTTT; CDR3aa: CASSYSAGRASGELFF
j_gene: TRBJ2-7; v_gene: TRBV2; abundance: .; d_gene: .; CDR3nt: TGTGCCACTGCTCTACAGGGCGGGCAAACCTACGAGCAGTACTTC; CDR3aa: CATALQGGQTYEQYF
j_gene: TRBJ2-7; v_gene: TRBV11-2; abundance: .; d_gene: .; CDR3nt: TGTGCCAGCACCCCCCTGATAGCGACTTACGAGCAGTACTTC; CDR3aa: CASTPLIATYEQYF
j_gene: TRBJ1-2; v_gene: TRBV6-1; abundance: .; d_gene: .; CDR3nt: TGTGCCAGCAGCCGACAGGCTAACTATGGCTACACCTTC; CDR3aa: CASSRQANYGYTF
j_gene: TRBJ1-2; v_gene: TRBV7-2; abundance: .; d_gene: .; CDR3nt: TGTGCCAGCAGCTTAGGGACAGTTTATGGCTACACCTTC; CDR3aa: CASSLGTVYGYTF
j_gene: TRBJ1-3; v_gene: TRBV13; abundance: .; d_gene: .; CDR3nt: TGTGCCAGCAGCTTAGGACAGTCTGGAAACACCATATATTTT; CDR3aa: CASSLGQSGNTIYF
j_gene: TRBJ2-7; v_gene: TRBV7-3; abundance: .; d_gene: TRBD1; CDR3nt: TGTGCCAGCAGCACCGGACAGGGGGCAAGGAACGAGCAGTACTTC; CDR3aa: CASSTGQGARNEQYF
j_gene: TRBJ2-3; v_gene: TRBV10-3; abundance: .; d_gene: TRBD2; CDR3nt: TGTGCCACACTAGCGGGAAGCACAGATACGCAGTATTTT; CDR3aa: CATLAGSTDTQYF
j_gene: TRBJ2-7; v_gene: TRBV12-2; abundance: few; d_gene: .; CDR3nt: TGTGCAAGTCGCTTAGTACCAGGGGCCAGGGACGAGCAGTACTTC; CDR3aa: CASRLVPGARDEQYF
j_gene: TRBJ2-4; v_gene: TRBV4-2; abundance: .; d_gene: TRBD2; CDR3nt: TGTGCCAGCAGCCAAGGGACTAGCGGTGGGTACATTCAGTACTTC; CDR3aa: CASSQGTSGGYIQYF
j_gene: TRBJ2-7; v_gene: TRBV11-3; abundance: .; d_gene: TRBD2; CDR3nt: TGTGCCAGCAGCTTAGTGAACGGTGCGGGAGTTCCCTACGAGCAGTACTTC; CDR3aa: CASSLVNGAGVPYEQYF
j_gene: TRBJ2-1; v_gene: TRBV5-1; abundance: .; d_gene: .; CDR3nt: TGCGCCAGCAGCTTTGGGGCAGGGGATAATGAGCAGTTCTTC; CDR3aa: CASSFGAGDNEQFF
j_gene: TRBJ2-5; v_gene: TRBV28; abundance: .; d_gene: .; CDR3nt: TGTGCCAGCAGTTTGGAGGGAGTGCCCTCCCAAGAGACCCAGTACTTC; CDR3aa: CASSLEGVPSQETQYF
j_gene: TRBJ2-3; v_gene: TRBV19; abundance: .; d_gene: .; CDR3nt: TGTGCCAGTAGGCCAGCGGGTTCGCCAGATACGCAGTATTTT; CDR3aa: CASRPAGSPDTQYF
j_gene: TRBJ2-1; v_gene: TRBV30; abundance: .; d_gene: TRBD1; CDR3nt: TGTGCCTGGGGTAGGGACAGCTCCTACAATGAGCAGTTCTTC; CDR3aa: CAWGRDSSYNEQFF
j_gene: TRBJ2-1; v_gene: TRBV5-6; abundance: .; d_gene: .; CDR3nt: TGTGCCAGCAGCTTGTTTGACAGGAGCTACAATGAGCAGTTCTTC; CDR3aa: CASSLFDRSYNEQFF
j_gene: TRBJ2-5; v_gene: TRBV11-2; abundance: .; d_gene: TRBD1; CDR3nt: TGTGCCAGCAGCTTGAGGGGACAGGGGGAGACCCAGTACTTC; CDR3aa: CASSLRGQGETQYF
j_gene: TRBJ1-5; v_gene: TRBV6-5; abundance: .; d_gene: .; CDR3nt: TGTGCCAGCAGTTACACCGGAAATCAGCCCCAGCATTTT; CDR3aa: CASSYTGNQPQHF
j_gene: TRBJ1-1; v_gene: TRBV5-1; abundance: .; d_gene: .; CDR3nt: TGCGCCAGCAGCCGTGTGGGGACTGAAGCTTTCTTT; CDR3aa: CASSRVGTEAFF
j_gene: TRBJ2-1; v_gene: TRBV7-7; abundance: .; d_gene: .; CDR3nt: TGTGCCAGCAGCTTAGAAGGTCCTCTGGGCAATGAGCAGTTCTTC; CDR3aa: CASSLEGPLGNEQFF
j_gene: TRBJ2-2; v_gene: TRBV27; abundance: .; d_gene: .; CDR3nt: TGTGCCAGCAGGACCTCGAACACCGGGGAGCTGTTTTTT; CDR3aa: CASRTSNTGELFF
j_gene: TRBJ1-5; v_gene: TRBV19; abundance: .; d_gene: .; CDR3nt: TGTGCCAGTAGTCGTGGGGAAAATCAGCCCCAGCATTTT; CDR3aa: CASSRGENQPQHF